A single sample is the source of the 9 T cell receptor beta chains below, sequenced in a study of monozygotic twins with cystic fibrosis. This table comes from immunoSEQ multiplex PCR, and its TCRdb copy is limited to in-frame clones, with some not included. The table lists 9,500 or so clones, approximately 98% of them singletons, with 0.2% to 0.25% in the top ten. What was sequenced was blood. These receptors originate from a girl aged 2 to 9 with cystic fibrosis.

CDR3: CASSFGAGTAGNTIYF. CDR3 DNA: TGTGCCAGCAGCTTCGGGGCCGGGACAGCTGGAAACACCATATATTTT. The chain has TRBV7-8 and TRBJ1-3; TRBD1 matches at 7 bases. The CDR3 length is 16 residues. The germline gives CDR1 SGHVS, CDR2 FQNEAQ. Germline trimming cut 3 bases from V and 2 bases from J; bases unmatched to any gene: 7.

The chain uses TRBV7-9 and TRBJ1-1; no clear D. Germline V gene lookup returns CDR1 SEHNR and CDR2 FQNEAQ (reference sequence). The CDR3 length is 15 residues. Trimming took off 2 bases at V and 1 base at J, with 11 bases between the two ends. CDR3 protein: CASSLLTRSNTEAFF. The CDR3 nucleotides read TGTGCCAGCAGCTTATTAACCCGATCGAACACTGAAGCTTTCTTT.

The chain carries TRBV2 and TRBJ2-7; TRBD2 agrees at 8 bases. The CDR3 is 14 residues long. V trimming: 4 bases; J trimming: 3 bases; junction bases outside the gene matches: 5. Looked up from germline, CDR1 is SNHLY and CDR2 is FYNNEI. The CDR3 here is CASSVTSGFYEQYF. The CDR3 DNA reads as TGTGCCAGCAGTGTAACTAGCGGCTTCTACGAGCAGTACTTC.

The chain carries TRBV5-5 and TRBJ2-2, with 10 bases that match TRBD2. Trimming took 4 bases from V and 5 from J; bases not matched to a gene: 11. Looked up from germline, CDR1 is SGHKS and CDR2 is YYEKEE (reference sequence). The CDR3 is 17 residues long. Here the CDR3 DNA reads TGTGCCAGCAGCCTGACGCTAGCGGGAGCGGGTACCGGGGAGCTGTTTTTT. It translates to CASSLTLAGAGTGELFF. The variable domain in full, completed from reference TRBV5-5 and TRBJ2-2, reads DAGVTQSPTHLIKTRGQQVTLRCSPISGHKSVSWYQQVLGQGPQFIFQYYEKEERGRGNFPDRFSARQFPNYSSELNVNALLLGDSALYLCASSLTLAGAGTGELFFGEGSRLTVL.

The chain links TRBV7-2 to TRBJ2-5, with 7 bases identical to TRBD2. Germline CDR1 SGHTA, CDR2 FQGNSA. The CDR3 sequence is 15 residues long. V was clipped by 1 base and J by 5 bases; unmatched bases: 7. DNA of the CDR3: TGTGCCAGCAGCTTAGTAGATAGGGGAGGGGAGACCCAGTACTTC. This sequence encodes CASSLVDRGGETQYF.

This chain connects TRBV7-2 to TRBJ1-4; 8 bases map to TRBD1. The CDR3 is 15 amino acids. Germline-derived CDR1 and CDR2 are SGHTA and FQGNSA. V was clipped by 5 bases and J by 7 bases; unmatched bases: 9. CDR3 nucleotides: TGTGCCAGCAGCCTAAATACAGGGGGGGGTGAAAAACTGTTTTTT. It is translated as CASSLNTGGGEKLFF.

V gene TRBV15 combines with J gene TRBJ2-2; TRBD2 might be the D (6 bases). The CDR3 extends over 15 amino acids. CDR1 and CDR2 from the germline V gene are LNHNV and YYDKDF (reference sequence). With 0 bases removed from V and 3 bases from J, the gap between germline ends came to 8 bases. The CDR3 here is CATSREWEDTGELFF. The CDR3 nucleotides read TGTGCCACCAGCAGAGAATGGGAGGACACCGGGGAGCTGTTTTTT.

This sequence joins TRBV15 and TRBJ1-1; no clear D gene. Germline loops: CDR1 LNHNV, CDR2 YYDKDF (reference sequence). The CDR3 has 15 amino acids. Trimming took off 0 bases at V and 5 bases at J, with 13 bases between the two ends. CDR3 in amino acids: CATSRDQVGRTEAFF. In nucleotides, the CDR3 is TGTGCCACCAGCAGAGATCAGGTTGGGAGGACTGAAGCTTTCTTT.

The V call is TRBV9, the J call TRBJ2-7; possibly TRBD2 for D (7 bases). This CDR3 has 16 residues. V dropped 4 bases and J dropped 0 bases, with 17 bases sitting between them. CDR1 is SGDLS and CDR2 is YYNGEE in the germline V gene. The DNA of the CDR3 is TGTGCCAGCAGCCCGGGGGGCAGGACGAGCTCCTACGAGCAGTACTTC. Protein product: CASSPGGRTSSYEQYF.